The rows below give T cell receptor beta chains drawn from one sample of a study of blood T cell repertoires in COVID-19. Generated by immunoSEQ multiplex PCR, the TCRdb table keeps only in-frame clones and is missing some. The sample includes 75,000 to 100,000 clones, 81% of them seen just once. The material sequenced was peripheral blood. The source is a woman older than 75 with acute or convalescent COVID-19. Each CDR3 is given with its conserved first and last residue. D genes are given only for firm matches. Clone size, where shown, is once, few, many, or a class for clones that have expanded.

V | D | size | CDR3
TRBV4-3 | TRBD2 | NA | CASSQFSASGGAVETQYF
TRBV19 | NA | NA | CASSIGWGGSTEAFF
TRBV28 | NA | NA | CASSLPQGRQGNQPQHF
TRBV7-9 | TRBD2 | NA | CASSPSLGGTQETQYF
TRBV27 | NA | once | CASNQGLYNSPLHF
TRBV19 | TRBD1 | NA | CASSQTGGRNEQYF
TRBV7-9 | NA | NA | CASRALNTEAFF
TRBV9 | TRBD1 | NA | CASSRWSTGGEYGYTF
TRBV28 | TRBD1 | NA | CASSSLKQGALFGKNEQFF
TRBV11-2 | TRBD1 | NA | CASRPTGGGLHSPLHF
TRBV7-9 | TRBD2 | NA | CASSLTSGGTDTQYF
TRBV2 | NA | NA | CASSESRSYNSPLHF
TRBV2 | TRBD2 | NA | CASRDALAGLTDTQYF
TRBV4-3 | NA | NA | CASSQDAGKQPQHF
TRBV15 | NA | NA | CATSRDSSGFEGYTF
TRBV19 | TRBD1 | NA | CASSPGTGGSYEQYF
TRBV10-3 | NA | NA | CAISESKGGAGANVLTF
TRBV19 | NA | NA | CASSATGTSNTEAFF
TRBV5-4 | NA | NA | CASSPGGGARVEAFF
TRBV19 | TRBD1 | few | CASGLNRGANSPLHF
TRBV7-9 | NA | few | CASSSSTVLNEQYF
TRBV15 | NA | NA | CATSLGSHYGYTF
TRBV7-7 | NA | NA | CASSSARRETQYF
TRBV18 | NA | NA | CASSPGTGQPQHF
TRBV19 | NA | NA | CASSLGPEVWADTQYF
TRBV5-4 | NA | NA | CASSLEAANTGELFF